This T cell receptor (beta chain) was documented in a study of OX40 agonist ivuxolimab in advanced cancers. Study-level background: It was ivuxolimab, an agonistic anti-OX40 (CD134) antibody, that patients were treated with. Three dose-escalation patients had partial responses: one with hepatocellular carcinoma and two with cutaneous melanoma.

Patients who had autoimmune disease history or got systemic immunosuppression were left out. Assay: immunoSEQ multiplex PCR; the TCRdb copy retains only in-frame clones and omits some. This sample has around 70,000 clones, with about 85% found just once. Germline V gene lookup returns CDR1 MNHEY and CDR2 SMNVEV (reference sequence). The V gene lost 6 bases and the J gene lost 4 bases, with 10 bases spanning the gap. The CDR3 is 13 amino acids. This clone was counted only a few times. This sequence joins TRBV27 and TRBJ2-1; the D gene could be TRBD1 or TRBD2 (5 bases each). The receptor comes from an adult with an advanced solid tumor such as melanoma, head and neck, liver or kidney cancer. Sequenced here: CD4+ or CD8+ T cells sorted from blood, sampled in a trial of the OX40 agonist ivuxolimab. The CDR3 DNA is TGTGCCAGCAGCCCGGGACGGTACAATGAGCAGTTCTTC. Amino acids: CASSPGRYNEQFF.